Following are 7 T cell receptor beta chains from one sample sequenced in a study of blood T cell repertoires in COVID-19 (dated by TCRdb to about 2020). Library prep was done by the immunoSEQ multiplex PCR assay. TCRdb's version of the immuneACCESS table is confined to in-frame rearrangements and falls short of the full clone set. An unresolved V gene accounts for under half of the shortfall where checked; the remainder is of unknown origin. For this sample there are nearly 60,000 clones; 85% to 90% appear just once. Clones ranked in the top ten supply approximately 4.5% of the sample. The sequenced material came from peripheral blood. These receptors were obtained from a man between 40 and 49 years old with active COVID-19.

The chain's CDR3 is CASSSLTSGSLYEQYF. CDR3 sequence (DNA): TGTGCCAGCAGTTCCCTGACTAGCGGGAGCCTTTACGAGCAGTACTTC. The chain uses TRBV6-2 or TRBV6-3 and TRBJ2-7, with 12 positions matching TRBD2. J was trimmed by 4 bases and V by 4 bases; bases with no gene match: 8. Germline V gene data show CDR1 as MNHEY and CDR2 as SVGEGT. This CDR3 region has 16 residues.

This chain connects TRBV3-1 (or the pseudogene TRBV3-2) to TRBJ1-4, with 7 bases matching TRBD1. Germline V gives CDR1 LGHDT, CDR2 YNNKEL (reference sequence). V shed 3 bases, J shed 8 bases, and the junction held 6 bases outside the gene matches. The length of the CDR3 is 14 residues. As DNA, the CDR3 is TGTGCCAGCAGCCAGGAAGACAGGGAGGAAAAACTGTTTTTT. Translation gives CASSQEDREEKLFF.

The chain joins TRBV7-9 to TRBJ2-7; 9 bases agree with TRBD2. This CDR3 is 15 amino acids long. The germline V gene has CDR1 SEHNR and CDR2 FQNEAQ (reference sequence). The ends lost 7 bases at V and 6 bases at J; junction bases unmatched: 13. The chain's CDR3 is CASIPLGLAGAEQYF. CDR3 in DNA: TGTGCCAGCATTCCCCTCGGGTTAGCGGGAGCCGAGCAGTACTTC.

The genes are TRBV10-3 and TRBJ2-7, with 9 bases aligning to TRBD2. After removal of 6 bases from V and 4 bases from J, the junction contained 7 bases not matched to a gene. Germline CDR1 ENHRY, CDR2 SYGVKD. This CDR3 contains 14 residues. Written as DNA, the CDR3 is TGTGCCATCAGGGGAGGGGGACTAGCTTACGAGCAGTACTTC. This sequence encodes CAIRGGGLAYEQYF.

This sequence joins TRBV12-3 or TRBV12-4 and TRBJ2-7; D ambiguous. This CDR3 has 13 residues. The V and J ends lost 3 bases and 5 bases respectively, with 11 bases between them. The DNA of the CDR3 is TGTGCCAGCAGTTTTTTCCAGCGCCACGAGCAGTACTTC. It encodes CASSFFQRHEQYF.

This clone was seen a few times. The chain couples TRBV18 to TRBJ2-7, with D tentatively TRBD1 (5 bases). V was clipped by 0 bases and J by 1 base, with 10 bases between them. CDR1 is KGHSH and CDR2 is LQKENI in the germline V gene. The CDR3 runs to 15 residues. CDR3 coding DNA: TGTGCCAGCTCACCACCGGGCAGGGCTTCCTACGAGCAGTACTTC. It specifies CASSPPGRASYEQYF.

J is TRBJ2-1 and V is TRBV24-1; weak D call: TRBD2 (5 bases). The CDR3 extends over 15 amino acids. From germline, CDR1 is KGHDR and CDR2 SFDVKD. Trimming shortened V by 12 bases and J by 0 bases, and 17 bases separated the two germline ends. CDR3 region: CAVSDWTSSYNEQFF. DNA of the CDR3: TGTGCCGTATCGGACTGGACGAGCTCCTACAATGAGCAGTTCTTC.